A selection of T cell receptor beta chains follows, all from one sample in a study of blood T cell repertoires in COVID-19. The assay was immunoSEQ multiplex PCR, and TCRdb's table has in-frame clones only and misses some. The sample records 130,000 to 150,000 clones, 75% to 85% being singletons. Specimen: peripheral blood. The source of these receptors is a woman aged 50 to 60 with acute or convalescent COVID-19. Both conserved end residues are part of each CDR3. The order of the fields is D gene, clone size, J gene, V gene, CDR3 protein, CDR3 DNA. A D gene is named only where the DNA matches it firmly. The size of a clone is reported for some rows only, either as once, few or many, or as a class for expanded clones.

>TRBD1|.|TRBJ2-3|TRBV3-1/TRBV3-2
CASSPGQEADTQYF
TGTGCCAGCAGCCCGGGACAGGAAGCAGATACGCAGTATTTT
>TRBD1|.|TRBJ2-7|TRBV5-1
CASSLTGVSYEQYF
TGCGCCAGCAGCTTGACAGGGGTCTCCTACGAGCAGTACTTC
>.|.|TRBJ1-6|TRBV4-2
CASSDSRLNYNSPLHF
TGTGCCAGCAGTGACAGCCGACTTAACTATAATTCACCCCTCCACTTT
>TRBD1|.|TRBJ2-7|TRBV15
CATSVNRGGYEQYF
TGTGCCACCAGCGTCAACAGGGGTGGGTACGAGCAGTACTTC
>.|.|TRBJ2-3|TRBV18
CASSPPGTQYF
TGTGCCAGCTCACCACCCGGTACGCAGTATTTT
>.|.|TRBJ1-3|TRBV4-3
CASSHTGSGNTIYF
TGCGCCAGCAGCCATACAGGCTCTGGAAACACCATATATTTT
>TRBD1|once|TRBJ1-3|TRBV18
CASSLGQGANTIYF
TGTGCCAGCTCACTGGGACAGGGGGCAAACACCATATATTTT
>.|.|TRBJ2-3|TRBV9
CASSTRAGNSDTQYF
TGTGCCAGCAGCACCAGGGCGGGGAATTCAGATACGCAGTATTTT
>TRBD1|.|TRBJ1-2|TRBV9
CASSDPGGAGYGYTF
TGTGCCAGCAGCGATCCAGGGGGCGCTGGCTATGGCTACACCTTC
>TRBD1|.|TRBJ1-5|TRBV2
CASSAGTGRNQPQHF
TGTGCCAGCAGTGCCGGGACAGGGCGGAATCAGCCCCAGCATTTT